Here is one T cell receptor (beta chain) with its context. The antigen remains unidentified. The record originates from a study of T cell responses to AZD1222 COVID-19 vaccine. Sequencing was performed with immunoSEQ multiplex PCR; in TCRdb, only in-frame clones are kept and a portion is missing. Among tens of thousands of clones listed, about four fifths were seen once. Findings of the study overall: A rise in Spike-specific TCR breadth and depth followed two AZD1222 doses. White British donors predominated, females outnumbered males, and clonal diversity was possibly underestimated. Close to half of spike-specific TCRs reportedly recognize unmutated variant regions. Baseline seropositivity occurred in only a handful of AZD1222 recipients.

Germline loops: CDR1 SNHLY, CDR2 FYNNEI. With V trimmed by 6 bases and J by 4 bases, 5 bases remained unmatched. The CDR3 covers 15 residues. The sample here was peripheral blood, taken on day 0 of AZD1222 vaccination. The chain carries TRBV2 and TRBJ2-2, with 10 nucleotides matching TRBD1. This clonotype originated in an adult in good health. The CDR3 reads CASRGQGSVTGELFF. CDR3 bases: TGTGCCAGCAGGGGACAGGGGTCGGTCACCGGGGAGCTGTTTTTT.